A selection of T cell receptor beta chains follows, all from one sample in a study of blood T cell repertoires in COVID-19. Assay used: immunoSEQ multiplex PCR; TCRdb lists only in-frame clones, some missing. The sample has some 300,000 clones, over 75% seen once. Sequenced material: PBMCs or T cells enriched from blood (not recorded which). The receptors were sampled from a woman between 25 and 40 years old who had recovered from COVID-19. Each CDR3 is given with its conserved first and last residue. A D gene is named only where the DNA matches it firmly. Size is stated for part of the rows, as once, few or many counts, or as a class when the clone is expanded.

>.|TRBV29-1|TRBJ1-5|.
TGCAGCGCCACCTCAGCGGGACAGCCCCAGCATTTT
CSATSAGQPQHF
>.|TRBV6-1|TRBJ2-3|TRBD2
TGTGCCAGCAGTGAAGGGGCTAGCGGGGTCGATACGCAGTATTTT
CASSEGASGVDTQYF
>.|TRBV4-1|TRBJ1-1|.
TGCGCCAGCAGCCGGATACAGTTACGGTTGACTGAAGCTTTCTTT
CASSRIQLRLTEAFF
>.|TRBV3-1/TRBV3-2|TRBJ1-2|TRBD1
TGTGCCAGCAGCCAACGGTTCCGGGACAGGCTGCTTCATGGCTACACCTTC
CASSQRFRDRLLHGYTF
>.|TRBV6-1|TRBJ1-5|.
TGTGCCAGCAGTGAATCCCCCGGCAATCAGCCCCAGCATTTT
CASSESPGNQPQHF
>.|TRBV5-1|TRBJ1-4|TRBD1
TGCGCCAGCAGCCACGGACAGGGAGGCTCTAATGAAAAACTGTTTTTT
CASSHGQGGSNEKLFF
>once|TRBV5-1|TRBJ2-7|TRBD2
TGCGCCAGCAGCCCGGGAGGAGGGAGAAACGCATACGAGCAGTACTTC
CASSPGGGRNAYEQYF
>few|TRBV5-5|TRBJ1-6|TRBD1
TGTGCCAGCAGCTCCGGGACAGTAAATTCACCCCTCCACTTT
CASSSGTVNSPLHF
>.|TRBV9|TRBJ2-2|.
TGTGCCAGCAGCGCCGGGACAACGAACACCGGGGAGCTGTTTTTT
CASSAGTTNTGELFF
>.|TRBV12-3/TRBV12-4|TRBJ1-5|.
TGTGCCACGGGACATTCGCCCAATCAGCCCCAGCATTTT
CATGHSPNQPQHF
>.|TRBV10-1|TRBJ2-3|TRBD2
TGCGCCAGCAGTTCTTTGGGGGGGACAGATACGCAGTATTTT
CASSSLGGTDTQYF
>.|TRBV2|TRBJ2-3|.
TGTGCCAGCAGGCAGGGGATAGATACGCAGTATTTT
CASRQGIDTQYF
>.|TRBV28|TRBJ1-5|TRBD1
TGTGCCAGCAGTTCAGGGGGCGGGGGTCAGCCCCAGCATTTT
CASSSGGGGQPQHF
>.|TRBV27|TRBJ2-3|TRBD2
TGTGCCAGCAGTACGGGGACTAGCGGGCCAGGTACGCAGTATTTT
CASSTGTSGPGTQYF
>.|TRBV7-9|TRBJ1-2|TRBD1
TGTGCCAGCAGCACAAGACAGGGGGTCAACTATGGCTACACCTTC
CASSTRQGVNYGYTF
>.|TRBV4-2|TRBJ1-6|.
TGTGCCAGCAGCCACCCCGAAAGGGAGGATTCACCCCTCCACTTT
CASSHPEREDSPLHF
>once|TRBV6-5|TRBJ2-7|TRBD2
TGTGCCAGCAGCCGTTTACTAGCGGGGGGCTACGAGCAGTACTTC
CASSRLLAGGYEQYF
>few|TRBV7-9|TRBJ2-2|TRBD1
TGTGCCAGCAGCTCACGGGACAGGGATAACACCGGGGAGCTGTTTTTT
CASSSRDRDNTGELFF
>.|TRBV6-5|TRBJ1-2|.
TGTGCCTCCAGTTGGGGACTGGGGGACTATGGCTACACCTTC
CASSWGLGDYGYTF
>.|TRBV9|TRBJ2-6|TRBD1
TGTGCCAGCAGCCCCCAGGGGACAGCAACGAGACCTGGGGCCAACGTCCTGACTTTC
CASSPQGTATRPGANVLTF
>.|TRBV28|TRBJ2-5|.
TGTGCCAGCAGTTTACTCGCTGGGGGGTCACCGGAGACCCAGTACTTC
CASSLLAGGSPETQYF
>once|TRBV20-1|TRBJ2-6|.
TGCAGTGCTAGTCTTGCCGGCTCTGGGGCCAACGTCCTGACTTTC
CSASLAGSGANVLTF
>.|TRBV6-5|TRBJ1-5|TRBD1
TGTGCCAGCAGGGGGGGACAGAATTATCAGCCCCAGCATTTT
CASRGGQNYQPQHF
>.|TRBV6-1|TRBJ1-3|.
TGTGCCAGCAGTGAAGCCTACTCGCTTGGAAACACCATATATTTT
CASSEAYSLGNTIYF
>.|TRBV19|TRBJ2-7|TRBD1
TGTGCCAGTCGACAGGGCCACGAGCAGTACTTC
CASRQGHEQYF
>.|TRBV10-3|TRBJ1-1|.
TGTGCCATCAGGGGACAGAACACTGAAGCTTTCTTT
CAIRGQNTEAFF
>.|TRBV5-1|TRBJ2-3|TRBD2
TGCGCCAGCAGCCCGGAGGGACTAGCGGGGCTGACGCAGTATTTT
CASSPEGLAGLTQYF
>.|TRBV12-5|TRBJ2-1|TRBD2
TGTGCTAGTGGTTTGGTAAGACTAGCGGGGGCCCAGTACAATGAGCAGTTCTTC
CASGLVRLAGAQYNEQFF
>.|TRBV14|TRBJ1-4|TRBD1
TGTGCCAGCAGCCAACTCCGGACAGGGGGTGAAAAACTGTTTTTT
CASSQLRTGGEKLFF
>.|TRBV7-9|TRBJ1-3|.
TGTGCCAGCAGCTTGGGCACGCGGGACACCATATATTTT
CASSLGTRDTIYF
>.|TRBV7-2|TRBJ2-7|TRBD2
TGTGCCAGCAGCCCGGGAGGATCCAGTGTCTCCTACGAGCAGTACTTC
CASSPGGSSVSYEQYF
>.|TRBV19|TRBJ1-3|TRBD1
TGTGCCAGTAGTATAAGAACAGGGGAGGTCCCTGGAAACACCATATATTTT
CASSIRTGEVPGNTIYF
>.|TRBV6-5|TRBJ1-3|.
TGTGCCAGCAGTTACTCCCGGGGGTCTGGAAACACCATATATTTT
CASSYSRGSGNTIYF
>.|TRBV5-1|TRBJ2-7|.
TGCGCCAGCAGCTTCTTCACAGGGAGCTCCTACGAGCAGTACTTC
CASSFFTGSSYEQYF
>once|TRBV19|TRBJ1-2|.
TGTGCCAGTACTGAATGGGGCGCGGACTATGGCTACACCTTC
CASTEWGADYGYTF
>.|TRBV30|TRBJ2-2|.
TGTGCCTGGAGTCTTAGCCGACGCAGGGGAAAGAACACCGGGGAGCTGTTTTTT
CAWSLSRRRGKNTGELFF
>.|TRBV24-1|TRBJ1-2|.
TGTGCCACCAGTGATAGGACAGCCTCGGGCCTAGATGGCTACACCTTC
CATSDRTASGLDGYTF
>.|TRBV4-2|TRBJ1-3|TRBD1
TGTGCCAGCAGCCATGACTGGACAGGGGGTGCTGGAAACACCATATATTTT
CASSHDWTGGAGNTIYF
>.|TRBV10-3|TRBJ1-4|.
TGTGCCATCAGTGAGTCTCAGGGGCTGAATGAAAAACTGTTTTTT
CAISESQGLNEKLFF
>.|TRBV7-2|TRBJ1-4|.
TGTGCCAGCAGCCCGCGGACAGTTTCTAATGAAAAACTGTTTTTT
CASSPRTVSNEKLFF
>.|TRBV7-9|TRBJ1-1|.
TGTGCCAGCAGCTTCAGTGGGGGCTGGGGAGCTTTCTTT
CASSFSGGWGAFF
>.|TRBV19|TRBJ1-5|.
TGTGCCAGTAGTACTAAGGACAATAATCAGCCCCAGCATTTT
CASSTKDNNQPQHF
>once|TRBV4-3|TRBJ2-5|TRBD2
TGCGCCAGCAGCCAAGGTCTTCCTAGCGGGGGACCGAACCAAGAGACCCAGTACTTC
CASSQGLPSGGPNQETQYF
>.|TRBV30|TRBJ1-6|.
TGTGCCTGGACCCCGGTCGGGGAGGGATCACCCCTCCACTTT
CAWTPVGEGSPLHF
>.|TRBV6-1|TRBJ2-5|TRBD2
TGTGCCAGCAGTGGCCTGACTAGCGTTAAAGAGACCCAGTACTTC
CASSGLTSVKETQYF